This T cell receptor (beta chain) was identified during a study of hypomethylating agent response in myelodysplastic syndrome. Study in general: Of the myelodysplastic syndrome patients, under ten were male, 2 female.

Methods used by the authors: VDJdb flagged about 1.7% of under 200,000 unique clonotypes as previously reported viral-epitope-specific. Sequenced by immunoSEQ multiplex PCR; TCRdb stores in-frame clones only, minus some. V, J and clone size are those of that table, while D and trimming were read from the DNA. The sample lists several thousand clones; 82% were seen once. The analysis used unsorted bulk bone marrow, not T-cell subsets. In germline, CDR1 is MNHNS, CDR2 SASEGT. The CDR3 length is 13 residues. J was trimmed by 6 bases and V by 5 bases; bases with no gene match: 5. The clonotype comes from a human donor with myelodysplastic syndrome. The J gene is TRBJ1-2, the V gene TRBV6-1; 8 bases align to TRBD1. The sample here was bone marrow, taken before or after starting hypomethylating agent treatment for myelodysplastic syndrome (not recorded which). The chain's CDR3 is CASSLQGGDGYTF. CDR3 coding DNA: TGTGCCAGCAGTCTACAGGGGGGGGATGGCTACACCTTC.